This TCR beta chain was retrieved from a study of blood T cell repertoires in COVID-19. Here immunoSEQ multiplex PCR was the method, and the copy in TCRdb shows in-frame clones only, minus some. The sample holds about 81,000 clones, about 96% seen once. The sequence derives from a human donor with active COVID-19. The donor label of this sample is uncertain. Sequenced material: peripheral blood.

The CDR3 DNA reads as TGTGCCAGCAGTTTAGGCGGGACTAACACCGGGGAGCTGTTTTTT. Its protein product is CASSLGGTNTGELFF. The rearrangement links TRBV28 to TRBJ2-2; D is possibly TRBD2 (6 bases). The germline V and J ends were trimmed by 2 bases and 2 bases, with 9 bases remaining between them. The CDR3 contains 15 residues. In germline, CDR1 is MDHEN, CDR2 SYDVKM. The whole variable domain, remainder taken from reference TRBV28 and TRBJ2-2, is DVKVTQSSRYLVKRTGEKVFLECVQDMDHENMFWYRQDPGLGLRLIYFSYDVKMKEKGDIPEGYSVSREKKERFSLILESASTNQTSMYLCASSLGGTNTGELFFGEGSRLTVL.